This T cell receptor beta chain was sequenced for a study of blood T cell repertoires in COVID-19. Overall study: The United States, Italy and Spain provided the acute and convalescent COVID-19 samples.

Per the authors' pipeline: Quantification of nucleated cells was approximated via reference gene primer amplification. Clones were read by immunoSEQ multiplex PCR, and TCRdb kept only the in-frame ones, dropping some. V, J and clone size were drawn from that table, and D and trimming were deduced from the DNA. The table lists some 250,000 clones, more than 65% of them singletons. V dropped 2 bases and J dropped 6 bases, with 11 bases sitting between them. The germline gives CDR1 MDHEN, CDR2 SYDVKM. CDR3 length: 14 residues. The sequence was collected from a man aged 50-60 years with active or convalescent COVID-19. The J gene is TRBJ2-1, the V gene TRBV28; D is perhaps TRBD2 (5 bases). Sequencing was done on a sample of peripheral blood. The CDR3 coding sequence is TGTGCCAGCAGTTTAGAGGAAGCGGCCAATGAGCAGTTCTTC. This gives the protein CASSLEEAANEQFF.